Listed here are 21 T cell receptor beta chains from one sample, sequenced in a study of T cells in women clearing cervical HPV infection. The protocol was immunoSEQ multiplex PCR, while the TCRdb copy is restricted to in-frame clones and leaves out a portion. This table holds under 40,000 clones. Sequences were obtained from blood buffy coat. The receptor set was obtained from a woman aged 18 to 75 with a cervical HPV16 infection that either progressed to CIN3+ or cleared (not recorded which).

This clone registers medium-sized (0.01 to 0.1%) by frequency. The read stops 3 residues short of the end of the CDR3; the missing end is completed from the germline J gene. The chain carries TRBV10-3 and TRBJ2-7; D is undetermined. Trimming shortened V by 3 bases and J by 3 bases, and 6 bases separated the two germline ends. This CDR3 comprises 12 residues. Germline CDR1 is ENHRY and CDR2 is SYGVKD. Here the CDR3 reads CAISDNGYEQYF. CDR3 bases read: TGTGCCATCAGTGACAACGGCTACGAG.

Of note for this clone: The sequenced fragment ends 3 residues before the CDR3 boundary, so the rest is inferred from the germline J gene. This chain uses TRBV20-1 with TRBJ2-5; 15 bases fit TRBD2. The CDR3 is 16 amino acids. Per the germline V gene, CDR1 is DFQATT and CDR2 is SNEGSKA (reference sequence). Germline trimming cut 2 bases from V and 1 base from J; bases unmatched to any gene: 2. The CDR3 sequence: CSARLGLAGGQETQYF. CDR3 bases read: TGCAGTGCTAGATTGGGACTAGCGGGAGGCCAAGAGACC.

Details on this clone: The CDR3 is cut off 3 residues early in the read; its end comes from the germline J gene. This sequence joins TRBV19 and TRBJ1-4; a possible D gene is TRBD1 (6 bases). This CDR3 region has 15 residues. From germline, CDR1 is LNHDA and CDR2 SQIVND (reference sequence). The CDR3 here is CASSIRHRDDSPLFF. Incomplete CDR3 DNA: TGTGCCAGTAGTATTCGCCACAGGGATGATTCACCA.

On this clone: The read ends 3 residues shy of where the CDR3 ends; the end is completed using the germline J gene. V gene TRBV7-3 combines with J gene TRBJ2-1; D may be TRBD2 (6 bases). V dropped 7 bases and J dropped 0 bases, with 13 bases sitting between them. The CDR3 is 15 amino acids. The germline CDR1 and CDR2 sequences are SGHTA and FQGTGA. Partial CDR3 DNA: TGTGCCAGCACCAAGGACGGGGGCTCCTACAATGAG. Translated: CASTKDGGSYNE. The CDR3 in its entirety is CASTKDGGSYNEQFF.

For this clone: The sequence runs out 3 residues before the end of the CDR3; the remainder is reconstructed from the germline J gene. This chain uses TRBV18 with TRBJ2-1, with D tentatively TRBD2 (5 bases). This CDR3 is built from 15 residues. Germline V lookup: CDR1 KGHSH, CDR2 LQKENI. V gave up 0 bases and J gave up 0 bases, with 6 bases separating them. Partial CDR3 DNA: TGTGCCAGCTCACCACCTAGCGTCTCCTACAATGAG. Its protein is CASSPPSVSYNE. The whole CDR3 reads CASSPPSVSYNEQFF.

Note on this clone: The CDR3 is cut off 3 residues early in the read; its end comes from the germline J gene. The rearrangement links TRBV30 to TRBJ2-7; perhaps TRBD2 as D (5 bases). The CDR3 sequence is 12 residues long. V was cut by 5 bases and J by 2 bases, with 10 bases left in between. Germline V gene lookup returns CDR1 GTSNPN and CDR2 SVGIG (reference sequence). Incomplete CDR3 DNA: TGTGCCTGGGAGGGCCTCACCTACGAG. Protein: CAWEGLTYE. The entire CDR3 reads CAWEGLTYEQYF. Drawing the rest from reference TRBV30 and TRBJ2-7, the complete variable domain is SQTIHQWPATLVQPVGSPLSLECTVEGTSNPNLYWYRQAAGRGLQLLFYSVGIGQISSEVPQNLSASRPQDRQFILSSKKLLLSDSGFYLCAWEGLTYEQYFGPGTRLTVT.

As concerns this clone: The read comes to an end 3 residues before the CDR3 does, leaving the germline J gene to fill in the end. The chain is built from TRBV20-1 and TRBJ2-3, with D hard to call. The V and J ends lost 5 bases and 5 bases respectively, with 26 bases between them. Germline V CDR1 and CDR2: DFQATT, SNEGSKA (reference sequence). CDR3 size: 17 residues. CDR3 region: CSAPPATAAAHRDTQYF. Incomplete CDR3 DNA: TGCAGTGCTCCTCCTGCCACCGCTGCCGCGCATAGAGATACG.

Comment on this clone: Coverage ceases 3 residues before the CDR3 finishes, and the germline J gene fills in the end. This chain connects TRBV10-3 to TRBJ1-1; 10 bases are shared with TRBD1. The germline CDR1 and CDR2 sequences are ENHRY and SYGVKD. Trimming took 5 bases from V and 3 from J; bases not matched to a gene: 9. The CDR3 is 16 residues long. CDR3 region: CAISWTGGKRDTEAFF. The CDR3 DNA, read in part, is TGTGCCATCAGTTGGACAGGGGGAAAGAGAGACACTGAA.

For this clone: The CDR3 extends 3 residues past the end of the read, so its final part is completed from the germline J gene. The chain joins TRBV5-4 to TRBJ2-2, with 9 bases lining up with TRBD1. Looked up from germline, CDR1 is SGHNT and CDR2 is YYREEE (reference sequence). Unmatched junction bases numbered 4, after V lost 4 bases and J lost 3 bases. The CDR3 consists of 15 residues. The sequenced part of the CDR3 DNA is TGTGCCAGCAGCGCCCGACAGGGGGACACCGGGGAG. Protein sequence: CASSARQGDTGE. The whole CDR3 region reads CASSARQGDTGELFF.

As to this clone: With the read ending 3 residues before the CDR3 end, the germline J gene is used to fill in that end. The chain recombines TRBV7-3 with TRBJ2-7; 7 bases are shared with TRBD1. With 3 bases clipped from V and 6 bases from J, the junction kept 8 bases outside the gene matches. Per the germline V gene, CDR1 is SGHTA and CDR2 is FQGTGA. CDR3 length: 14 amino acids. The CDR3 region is CASSLETGMFEQYF. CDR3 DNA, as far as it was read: TGTGCCAGCAGCTTGGAGACAGGGATGTTCGAG. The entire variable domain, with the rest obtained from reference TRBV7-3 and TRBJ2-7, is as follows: GAGVSQTPSNKVTEKGKYVELRCDPISGHTALYWYRQSLGQGPEFLIYFQGTGAADDSGLPNDRFFAVRPEGSVSTLKIQRTERGDSAVYLCASSLETGMFEQYFGPGTRLTVT.

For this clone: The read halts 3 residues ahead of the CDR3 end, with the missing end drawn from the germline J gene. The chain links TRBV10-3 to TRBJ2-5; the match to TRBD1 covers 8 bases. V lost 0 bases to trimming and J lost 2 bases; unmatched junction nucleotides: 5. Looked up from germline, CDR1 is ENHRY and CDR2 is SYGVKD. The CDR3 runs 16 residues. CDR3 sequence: CAISESGTGGQETQYF. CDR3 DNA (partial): TGTGCCATCAGTGAGTCCGGGACAGGTGGTCAAGAGACC.

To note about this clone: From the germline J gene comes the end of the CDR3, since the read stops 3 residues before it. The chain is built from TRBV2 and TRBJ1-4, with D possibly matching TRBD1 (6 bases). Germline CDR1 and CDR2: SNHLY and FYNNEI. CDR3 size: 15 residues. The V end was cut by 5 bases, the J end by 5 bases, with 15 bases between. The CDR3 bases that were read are TGTGCCAGCAGTCAACAGGGAGGTTACAATGAAAAA. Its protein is CASSQQGGYNEK. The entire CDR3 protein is CASSQQGGYNEKLFF. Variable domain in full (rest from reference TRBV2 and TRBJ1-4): EPEVTQTPSHQVTQMGQEVILRCVPISNHLYFYWYRQILGQKVEFLVSFYNNEISEKSEIFDDQFSVERPDGSNFTLKIRSTKLEDSAMYFCASSQQGGYNEKLFFGSGTQLSVL.

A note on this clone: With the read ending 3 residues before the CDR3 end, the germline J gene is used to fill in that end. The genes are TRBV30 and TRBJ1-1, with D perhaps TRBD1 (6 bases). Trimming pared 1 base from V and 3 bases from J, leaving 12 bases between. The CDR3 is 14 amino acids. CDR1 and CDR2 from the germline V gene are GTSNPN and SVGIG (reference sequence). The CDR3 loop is CAWSGQKGDTEAFF. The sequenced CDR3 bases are TGTGCCTGGAGTGGACAGAAGGGGGACACTGAA.

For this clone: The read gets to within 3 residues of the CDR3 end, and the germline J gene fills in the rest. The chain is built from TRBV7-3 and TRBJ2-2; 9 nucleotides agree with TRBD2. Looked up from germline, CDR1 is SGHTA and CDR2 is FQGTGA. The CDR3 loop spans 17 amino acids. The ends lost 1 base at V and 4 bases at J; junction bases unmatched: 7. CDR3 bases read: TGTGCCAGCAGCTTAAATACAGCGGGAGGAGCCACCGGGGAG. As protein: CASSLNTAGGATGE. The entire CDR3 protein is CASSLNTAGGATGELFF.

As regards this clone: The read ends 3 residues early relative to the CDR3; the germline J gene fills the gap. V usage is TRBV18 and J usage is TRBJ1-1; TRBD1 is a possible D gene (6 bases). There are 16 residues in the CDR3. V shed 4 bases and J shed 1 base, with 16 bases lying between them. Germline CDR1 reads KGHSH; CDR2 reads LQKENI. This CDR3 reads CASSRLSQGWNTEAFF. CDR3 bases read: TGTGCCAGCTCACGGTTATCACAGGGTTGGAACACTGAA.

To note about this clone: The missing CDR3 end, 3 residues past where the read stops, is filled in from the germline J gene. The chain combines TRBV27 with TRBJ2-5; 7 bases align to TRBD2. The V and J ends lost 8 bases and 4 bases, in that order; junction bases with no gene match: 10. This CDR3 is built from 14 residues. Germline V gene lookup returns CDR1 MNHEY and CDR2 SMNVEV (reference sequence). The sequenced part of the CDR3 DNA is TGTGCCAGCGGGGGGGGGAGTGTGGGAGAGACC. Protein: CASGGGSVGET. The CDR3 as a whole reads CASGGGSVGETQYF.

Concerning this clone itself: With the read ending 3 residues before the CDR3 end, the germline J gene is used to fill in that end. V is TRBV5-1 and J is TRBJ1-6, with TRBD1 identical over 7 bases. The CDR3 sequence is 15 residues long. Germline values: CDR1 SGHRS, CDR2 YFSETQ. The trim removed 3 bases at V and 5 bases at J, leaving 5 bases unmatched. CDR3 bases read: TGCGCCAGCAGCTATTTGGGGACAGATAATTCACCC. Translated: CASSYLGTDNSP. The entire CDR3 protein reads CASSYLGTDNSPLHF.

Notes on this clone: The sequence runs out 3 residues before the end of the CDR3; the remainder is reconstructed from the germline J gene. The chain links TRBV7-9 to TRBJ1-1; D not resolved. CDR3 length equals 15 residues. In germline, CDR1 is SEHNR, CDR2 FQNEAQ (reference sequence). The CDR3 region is CASSLVSSTLLNAFF. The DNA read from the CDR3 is TGTGCCAGCAGCTTAGTTTCTTCCACCTTACTGAAT.

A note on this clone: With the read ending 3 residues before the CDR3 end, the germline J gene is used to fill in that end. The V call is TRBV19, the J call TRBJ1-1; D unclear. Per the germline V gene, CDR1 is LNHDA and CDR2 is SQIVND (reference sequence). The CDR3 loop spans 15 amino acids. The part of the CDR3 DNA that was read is TGTGCCAGTCAAACTAGCGGCGGAGTGGGCAATGAG. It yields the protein CASQTSGGVGNE. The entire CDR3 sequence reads CASQTSGGVGNEAFF. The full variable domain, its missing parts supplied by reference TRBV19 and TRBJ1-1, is DGGITQSPKYLFRKEGQNVTLSCEQNLNHDAMYWYRQDPGQGLRLIYYSQIVNDFQKGDIAEGYSVSREKKESFPLTVTSAQKNPTAFYLCASQTSGGVGNEAFFGQGTRLTVV.

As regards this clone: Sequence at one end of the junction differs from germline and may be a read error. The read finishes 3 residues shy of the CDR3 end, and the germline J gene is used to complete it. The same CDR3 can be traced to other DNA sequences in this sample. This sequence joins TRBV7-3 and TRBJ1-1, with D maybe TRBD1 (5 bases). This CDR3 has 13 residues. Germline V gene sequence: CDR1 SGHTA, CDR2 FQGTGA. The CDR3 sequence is CVSSISGGTEAFF. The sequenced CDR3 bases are TGTGTCAGCAGTATCTCGGGGGGAACTGAA.

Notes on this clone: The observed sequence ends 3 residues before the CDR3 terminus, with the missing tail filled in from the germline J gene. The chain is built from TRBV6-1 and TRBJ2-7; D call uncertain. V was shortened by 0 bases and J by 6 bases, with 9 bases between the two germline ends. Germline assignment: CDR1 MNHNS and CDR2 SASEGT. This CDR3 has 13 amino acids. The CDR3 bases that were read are TGTGCCAGCAGTGAAGCCAGGTATCTCGAG. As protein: CASSEARYLE. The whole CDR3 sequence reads CASSEARYLEQYF.